The 19 T cell receptor beta chains in this list originate from one sample, sequenced in a study of blood T cell repertoires in COVID-19. The method was immunoSEQ multiplex PCR; TCRdb's version includes in-frame clones alone and lacks a portion of them. The sample includes 79,000 or so clones, approximately 85% of them seen just once. The sequenced sample was peripheral blood. These receptors came from a man between 60 and 75 years old with COVID-19, enrolled during active disease.

This clone was counted only a few times. The CDR3 protein is CASSSQESSYEKLFF. The CDR3 nucleotides read TGTGCCAGCAGCTCTCAGGAATCCTCATATGAAAAACTGTTTTTT. This chain links TRBV7-9 with TRBJ1-4; D uncertain. The CDR3 is made up of 15 amino acids. From germline, CDR1 is SEHNR and CDR2 FQNEAQ (reference sequence). Trimming cost V 4 bases and J 6 bases, with 15 bases left between them.

This sequence joins TRBV9 and TRBJ2-1; TRBD2 matches at 10 bases. The CDR3 has 16 residues. V gave up 3 bases and J gave up 3 bases; unmatched junction bases: 6. CDR1 and CDR2 from the germline V gene are SGDLS and YYNGEE. CDR3: CASSGQIAGGYNEQFF. The CDR3 region has the DNA TGTGCCAGCAGCGGGCAAATAGCGGGAGGCTACAATGAGCAGTTCTTC.

The chain recombines TRBV18 with TRBJ2-3, with 14 bases lining up with TRBD2. Germline assignment: CDR1 KGHSH and CDR2 LQKENI. This CDR3 is 17 amino acids long. Trimming cost V 2 bases and J 4 bases; bases outside gene matches: 5. The CDR3 DNA follows: TGTGCCAGCTCACCAGCGGGACTAGCGGGAGATTCAGATACGCAGTATTTT. The encoded protein is CASSPAGLAGDSDTQYF.

The chain joins TRBV9 to TRBJ2-3, with 7 positions matching TRBD1. Losses at the gene ends were 2 bases for V and 4 bases for J; bases not matched to a gene: 4. CDR3 size: 14 residues. CDR1 SGDLS and CDR2 YYNGEE come from the germline V gene. The CDR3 reads CASSVTGRPDTQYF. The DNA for the CDR3 is TGTGCCAGCAGCGTGACAGGGCGGCCAGATACGCAGTATTTT.

The rearrangement uses TRBV27 and TRBJ2-5; tentatively, D is TRBD1 (6 bases). This CDR3 comprises 15 residues. Germline CDR1 reads MNHEY; CDR2 reads SMNVEV (reference sequence). The ends were cut back, 0 bases at V and 0 bases at J, with 8 bases in the middle. The chain's CDR3 is CASSLSYRDQETQYF. CDR3 DNA sequence: TGTGCCAGCAGTTTATCGTACAGGGACCAAGAGACCCAGTACTTC.

This clone was detected only once. The chain is built from TRBV5-1 and TRBJ1-1; D may be TRBD1 (6 bases). Germline CDR1 is SGHRS and CDR2 is YFSETQ. The CDR3 is 14 amino acids. Trimming shortened V by 0 bases and J by 0 bases, and 6 bases separated the two germline ends. The CDR3 loop is CASSLGTVNTEAFF. CDR3 bases: TGCGCCAGCAGCTTGGGGACAGTGAACACTGAAGCTTTCTTT.

J is TRBJ1-1 and V is TRBV2; D ambiguous. CDR1 and CDR2 (germline): SNHLY, FYNNEI. This CDR3 region has 13 residues. V was shortened by 1 base and J by 13 bases, with 16 bases between the two germline ends. The CDR3 sequence: CASSEEGSGTCFF. The CDR3 DNA sequence: TGTGCCAGCAGTGAAGAGGGATCGGGAACTTGTTTCTTT.

The chain uses TRBV18 and TRBJ1-5, with no clear D. V lost 3 bases to trimming and J lost 1 base, with 16 bases between them. Germline assignment: CDR1 KGHSH and CDR2 LQKENI. The CDR3 is 17 residues long. CDR3 nucleotide sequence: TGTGCCAGCTCACCCTGGGGAGGGCTCGGGAGCAATCAGCCCCAGCATTTT. It encodes CASSPWGGLGSNQPQHF.

This clone was detected a few times. The CDR3 here is CASSRTGSYNSPLHF. CDR3 in DNA: TGTGCCAGCAGCCGGACAGGGTCCTATAATTCACCCCTCCACTTT. The genes are TRBV7-3 and TRBJ1-6; TRBD1 aligns across 8 bases. The CDR3 is 15 residues long. The germline V gene has CDR1 SGHTA and CDR2 FQGTGA. V shed 5 bases and J 1 base; nucleotides not matched to a gene: 1.

The CDR3 DNA reads as TGTGCCAGCAGCCCGGGACACTACTACGAGCAGTACTTC. Amino acid sequence: CASSPGHYYEQYF. J is TRBJ2-7 and V is TRBV3-1 (or the pseudogene TRBV3-2), with D perhaps matching TRBD1 (6 bases). V lost 4 bases to trimming and J lost 3 bases, with 10 bases between them. Germline V lookup: CDR1 LGHDT, CDR2 YNNKEL (reference sequence). CDR3 length: 13 residues.

V usage is TRBV7-9 and J usage is TRBJ2-3; D might be TRBD2 (5 bases). The CDR3 length is 18 residues. CDR1 is SEHNR and CDR2 is FQNEAQ in the germline V gene (reference sequence). The V gene lost 0 bases and the J gene lost 1 base, with 17 bases spanning the gap. CDR3 DNA: TGTGCCAGCAGCTTAGCTAGCGACTACCCCCCGGGCACAGATACGCAGTATTTT. It translates to CASSLASDYPPGTDTQYF.

This clone is a singleton in its sample. The chain links TRBV14 to TRBJ2-5, with D possibly TRBD2 on 5 matching bases. Germline V gene sequence: CDR1 SGHDN, CDR2 FVKESK. The CDR3 is 13 amino acids. The ends were cut back, 1 base at V and 5 bases at J, with 8 bases in the middle. In DNA form, the CDR3 reads TGTGCCAGCAGCCAAGGCCCGGGGGAGACCCAGTACTTC. Translated: CASSQGPGETQYF.

J is TRBJ2-5 and V is TRBV20-1, with 9 bases identical to TRBD2. This CDR3 has 14 residues. The V and J ends lost 3 bases and 5 bases, in that order; junction bases with no gene match: 7. The V gene's germline CDR1 is DFQATT and CDR2 SNEGSKA (reference sequence). CDR3 amino acids: CSASAAGGPETQYF. DNA of the CDR3: TGCAGTGCTAGTGCGGCGGGAGGGCCCGAGACCCAGTACTTC.

The V and J genes are TRBV2 and TRBJ2-6; a possible D gene is TRBD2 (7 bases). The CDR3 has 14 residues. Germline CDR1 and CDR2: SNHLY and FYNNEI. Trimming stripped 4 bases from V and 8 bases from J, with 12 bases between. CDR3 residues: CASSGTAGTNVLTF. CDR3 in DNA: TGTGCCAGCAGTGGGACAGCGGGGACCAACGTCCTGACTTTC.

The V gene is TRBV9, the J gene TRBJ2-1; 8 bases match TRBD2. CDR1 is SGDLS, CDR2 YYNGEE, per germline. V lost 3 bases, J lost 9 bases, and 2 bases stayed unmatched. This CDR3 comprises 12 residues. The CDR3 region is CASSAGGSEQFF. CDR3 coding DNA: TGTGCCAGCAGCGCGGGGGGGTCTGAGCAGTTCTTC.

This clone was seen a single time. The chain is built from TRBV11-2 and TRBJ2-5; possibly TRBD2 for D (6 bases). There are 16 residues in the CDR3. Germline loops: CDR1 SGHAT, CDR2 FQNNGV. Trimming removed 3 bases at V and 2 bases at J, with 16 bases between. The DNA for the CDR3 is TGTGCCAGCAGCTTTTCCCTCGGGGGATTACAAGAGACCCAGTACTTC. It codes for CASSFSLGGLQETQYF.

This clone showed up just a few times. The rearrangement uses TRBV5-6 and TRBJ1-2; possibly TRBD1 for D (5 bases). This CDR3 comprises 13 residues. From germline, CDR1 is SGHDT and CDR2 YYEEEE. V was cut by 2 bases and J by 8 bases, with 13 bases left in between. This CDR3 is CASSFGAGSGYTF. The CDR3 nucleotides are TGTGCCAGCAGCTTTGGGGCAGGCTCCGGCTACACCTTC.

This sequence joins TRBV7-6 and TRBJ2-2; 7 bases map to TRBD2. The CDR3 covers 16 residues. In germline, CDR1 is SGHVS, CDR2 FNYEAQ. The V and J ends lost 2 bases and 1 base, in that order; junction bases with no gene match: 4. The CDR3 coding sequence is TGTGCCAGCAGCTTACGACTAGCAGAGAACACCGGGGAGCTGTTTTTT. It specifies CASSLRLAENTGELFF.

The chain links TRBV28 to TRBJ1-4; D might be TRBD1 (6 bases). Looked up from germline, CDR1 is MDHEN and CDR2 is SYDVKM. CDR3 size: 15 residues. V was pared by 1 base and J by 12 bases, with 18 bases between. In DNA form, the CDR3 reads TGTGCCAGCAGTTTATCGGACAGCGTTTTCAGAGAACTGTTTTTT. Its protein is CASSLSDSVFRELFF. Drawing the rest from reference TRBV28 and TRBJ1-4, the complete variable domain is DVKVTQSSRYLVKRTGEKVFLECVQDMDHENMFWYRQDPGLGLRLIYFSYDVKMKEKGDIPEGYSVSREKKERFSLILESASTNQTSMYLCASSLSDSVFRELFFGSGTQLSVL.